This record covers a single TCR beta chain. The data derive from a study of blood T cell repertoires in COVID-19. The CDR3 sequence is 14 residues long. The germline CDR1 and CDR2 sequences are GTSNPN and SVGIG (reference sequence). V was trimmed by 4 bases and J by 1 base, leaving 10 bases between them. Generated by immunoSEQ multiplex PCR, the TCRdb table keeps only in-frame clones and is missing some. The sample includes over 150,000 clones, approximately 84% of them seen just once. The sequenced sample consisted of peripheral blood. This chain joins TRBV30 and TRBJ2-2; D not resolved. The clonotype was recovered from a man aged 18-30 years with active or convalescent COVID-19. Written as DNA, the CDR3 is TGTGCCTGGATGGCTCCTCTGAACACCGGGGAGCTGTTTTTT. It translates to CAWMAPLNTGELFF.